This TCR beta chain was retrieved from a study of T cell responses to AZD1222 COVID-19 vaccine. Profiling relied on immunoSEQ multiplex PCR, and the TCRdb table lists in-frame clones only, not all of them. The sample shows about 70,000 clones, more than 70% of them seen only once. On this clone itself: What it recognizes is unknown.

The study's findings and limits: Donors were chiefly white British, with a greater number of females, and clonal diversity was perhaps underestimated. With two AZD1222 doses given, Spike-specific TCR breadth and depth both rose. Seropositive status at baseline applied to only 5 to 7 AZD1222 recipients. Nearly half of spike-specific TCRs reportedly target variant regions that are unmutated in the B.1.351 and B.1.1.7 variants.

This CDR3 has 15 residues. Germline V gene sequence: CDR1 SGHRS, CDR2 YFSETQ. V lost 0 bases and J lost 2, with 9 bases in between. This clonotype was sampled from an adult who received the MenACWY meningococcal vaccine as a control. The specimen was peripheral blood, collected 28 days after the second dose of the MenACWY control vaccine. V usage is TRBV5-1 and J usage is TRBJ1-5; D unresolved. CDR3 protein: CASSLDSFGNQPQHF. CDR3 DNA: TGCGCCAGCAGCTTGGACAGTTTCGGCAATCAGCCCCAGCATTTT.